These 23 T cell receptor beta chains originate from one sample sequenced in a study of post-analysis software for immune sequencing data. Study-level points and caveats: Five TRBV segments (TRBV5-6, TRBV5-1 and TRBV20-1 among them) occurred more frequently in patients than in controls.

The TCR beta cDNA libraries carried unique molecular identifiers. MiXCR, applied by TCRdb to the PCR reads, yields one record per CDR3 protein. The table has hundreds of thousands of distinct CDR3 sequences, approximately 37% seen once. Antigen specificity for these receptors is unknown. Sequencing was performed on blood. These receptors all stem from a girl aged 2-10 years with multiple sclerosis.

This clonotype has a handful of counts. The V gene is TRBV20-1, the J gene TRBJ2-7; D is unclear. The CDR3 sequence is 13 residues long. V shed 2 bases and J shed 0 bases, with 8 bases lying between them. Germline CDR1 is DFQATT and CDR2 is SNEGSKA (reference sequence). DNA for the CDR3: TGCAGTGCTAGACCCCTGGGCTCCTACGAGCAGTACTTC. Amino acid sequence: CSARPLGSYEQYF.

This chain connects TRBV5-1 to TRBJ1-6, with TRBD1 matching over 8 bases. The CDR3 runs 16 residues. Germline CDR1 is SGHRS and CDR2 is YFSETQ. J lost 6 bases, V lost 4 bases, and 9 bases had no gene match. As DNA, the CDR3 is TGCGCCAGCAGCCCGGCGGCAGGGGGCGGTAATTCACCCCTCCACTTT. Its translation: CASSPAAGGGNSPLHF.

J is TRBJ1-4 and V is TRBV9, with D unresolved. V lost 0 bases, J lost 4 bases, and 10 bases lay in between. The CDR3 is 15 residues long. The germline CDR1 and CDR2 sequences are SGDLS and YYNGEE. CDR3 region: CASSVEGLSNEKLFF. The CDR3, as DNA: TGTGCCAGCAGCGTAGAAGGACTCAGTAATGAAAAACTGTTTTTT.

The rearrangement links TRBV27 to TRBJ2-2; a possible D gene is TRBD2 (5 bases). The CDR3 runs to 14 residues. Germline values: CDR1 MNHEY, CDR2 SMNVEV (reference sequence). Trimming stripped 3 bases from V and 5 bases from J, with 10 bases between. CDR3 sequence reads: CASSFPPGTGELFF. Written as DNA, the CDR3 is TGTGCCAGCAGTTTTCCTCCGGGGACCGGGGAGCTGTTTTTT.

This clonotype occurred a few times. The chain links TRBV12-3 or TRBV12-4 to TRBJ1-1; 7 bases map to TRBD1. The CDR3 runs to 14 residues. Trimming removed 8 bases from V and 0 bases from J; junction bases left unmatched: 6. This chain's CDR3 is CASRPGQMNTEAFF. CDR3 DNA sequence: TGTGCCAGCCGCCCGGGACAGATGAACACTGAAGCTTTCTTT.

The V call is TRBV12-3 or TRBV12-4, the J call TRBJ2-3, with D maybe TRBD2 (6 bases). The V end lost 4 bases, the J end lost 8 bases, and 19 bases lay between the germline ends. The CDR3 loop spans 15 amino acids. CDR3 protein: CASSSATGVGITQYF. The CDR3 region has the DNA TGTGCCAGCAGTTCTGCAACGGGAGTGGGCATTACGCAGTATTTT.

The chain employs TRBV29-1 and TRBJ2-7; D is tentatively TRBD1 or TRBD2 (6 bases each). This CDR3 is 13 amino acids long. V lost 4 bases and J 3 bases, leaving 13 bases between the germline ends. CDR1 is SQVTM and CDR2 is ANQGSEA in the germline V gene. CDR3: CSVVAGQDYEQYF. The CDR3 nucleotides are TGCAGCGTTGTCGCGGGACAAGACTACGAGCAGTACTTC.

This clonotype has only one observation. The V and J genes are TRBV7-6 and TRBJ2-1; TRBD2 is a possible D gene (7 bases). V lost 4 bases to trimming and J lost 0 bases, with 19 bases between them. The germline CDR1 and CDR2 sequences are SGHVS and FNYEAQ. The CDR3 has 18 residues. The CDR3 region is CASSYLSSGRGSYNEQFF. In DNA, the CDR3 is TGTGCCAGCAGCTATCTGTCTAGCGGCAGGGGCTCCTACAATGAGCAGTTCTTC.

The V gene is TRBV7-9, the J gene TRBJ1-2; D remains ambiguous. V lost 7 bases and J lost 4, with 10 bases in between. The germline V gene encodes CDR1 SEHNR and CDR2 FQNEAQ (reference sequence). The CDR3 loop spans 12 amino acids. The CDR3 loop is CASTGLSYGYTF. DNA of the CDR3: TGTGCCAGCACCGGTTTAAGCTATGGCTACACCTTC.

The chain links TRBV12-3 or TRBV12-4 to TRBJ1-2; D call uncertain. The V end was cut by 8 bases, the J end by 4 bases, with 14 bases between. This CDR3 is built from 13 residues. The CDR3 protein is CASRIGVSYGYTF. CDR3 DNA sequence: TGTGCCAGCCGGATTGGGGTCAGCTATGGCTACACCTTC.

In its sample, this clonotype was seen a few times. The chain uses TRBV20-1 and TRBJ2-5, with 8 bases identical to TRBD1. With the DNA end fitting TRBJ2-7 better, the J assignment may be wrong. The CDR3 length is 13 residues. Germline assignment: CDR1 DFQATT and CDR2 SNEGSKA (reference sequence). Here the CDR3 reads CSARVTGVYEQYF. In DNA form, the CDR3 reads TGCAGTGCTAGAGTGACAGGGGTCTACGAGCAGTACTTC.

The V call is TRBV7-9, the J call TRBJ2-7; TRBD1 matches at 11 bases. The junction had 11 bases not matched to a gene; V was cut back by 7 bases and J by 3 bases. Germline CDR1 reads SEHNR; CDR2 reads FQNEAQ (reference sequence). The CDR3 sequence is 16 residues long. The CDR3 here is CASNPYGTGGDYEQYF. In DNA form, the CDR3 reads TGTGCCAGCAACCCTTACGGGACAGGGGGGGACTACGAGCAGTACTTC.

This clonotype has just a few counts. The chain recombines TRBV24-1 with TRBJ2-3, with 7 bases fitting TRBD1. The ends lost 3 bases at V and 4 bases at J; junction bases unmatched: 3. CDR3 length equals 14 residues. Germline values: CDR1 KGHDR, CDR2 SFDVKD. CDR3 sequence: CATSDDRVSDTQYF. The DNA for the CDR3 is TGTGCCACCAGTGATGACAGGGTTTCAGATACGCAGTATTTT.

This sequence joins TRBV27 and TRBJ2-5; 12 positions agree with TRBD2. The CDR3 runs 17 residues. Germline V gives CDR1 MNHEY, CDR2 SMNVEV (reference sequence). V lost 3 bases to trimming and J lost 4 bases; unmatched junction nucleotides: 9. CDR3 nucleotide sequence: TGTGCCAGCAGTTTTATTTCGACTAGCGGGGGAGGAGAGACCCAGTACTTC. It specifies CASSFISTSGGGETQYF.

This clonotype was found a few times. The chain uses TRBV4-1 and TRBJ2-7; D gene ambiguous. Germline-derived CDR1 and CDR2 are MGHRA and YSYEKL. This CDR3 comprises 12 residues. Trimming took off 1 base at V and 6 bases at J, with 7 bases between the two ends. CDR3 sequence (DNA): TGCGCCAGCAGCCAAGGGCTGTCCGAGCAGTACTTC. Translation: CASSQGLSEQYF.

The V gene is TRBV11-2, the J gene TRBJ2-5, with 11 bases aligning to TRBD1. The J call may be faulty, since TRBJ2-7 better matches the DNA end. The germline gives CDR1 SGHAT, CDR2 FQNNGV. The CDR3 contains 16 residues. The CDR3 loop reads CASSQWTGGPTYEQYF. DNA of the CDR3: TGTGCCAGCAGCCAATGGACAGGGGGCCCTACCTACGAGCAGTACTTC.

The V call is TRBV7-9, the J call TRBJ1-2; D ambiguous. V was pared by 1 base and J by 4 bases, with 7 bases between. Per the germline V gene, CDR1 is SEHNR and CDR2 is FQNEAQ (reference sequence). CDR3 length: 13 residues. CDR3 residues: CASSLDSVYGYTF. For the CDR3, the DNA is TGTGCCAGCAGCTTAGACAGTGTCTATGGCTACACCTTC. Together with reference TRBV7-9 and TRBJ1-2, the CDR3 gives the full variable domain: DTGVSQNPRHKITKRGQNVTFRCDPISEHNRLYWYRQTLGQGPEFLTYFQNEAQLEKSRLLSDRFSAERPKGSFSTLEIQRTEQGDSAMYLCASSLDSVYGYTFGSGTRLTVV.

DNA for the CDR3: TGTGCCAGCAGTTTCGCGGGAGGGCGAGGAGATACGCAGTATTTT. The encoded protein is CASSFAGGRGDTQYF. This chain joins TRBV12-3 or TRBV12-4 and TRBJ2-3; 9 bases align to TRBD2. V was clipped by 3 bases and J by 5 bases; unmatched bases: 6. This CDR3 contains 15 residues.

This chain connects TRBV12-3 or TRBV12-4 to TRBJ2-1; D is perhaps TRBD1 (7 bases). The CDR3 spans 13 residues. The V end was cut by 8 bases, the J end by 6 bases, with 14 bases between. The CDR3 DNA is TGTGCCAGCGAGGCAGGGGGGCCCAATGAGCAGTTCTTC. It codes for CASEAGGPNEQFF.

The CDR3 here is CASSNQAEATLEQFF. The CDR3, as DNA: TGTGCCAGCAGCAACCAGGCAGAAGCGACACTTGAGCAGTTCTTC. The genes are TRBV7-9 and TRBJ2-1; D is uncertain. V was pared by 5 bases and J by 9 bases, with 20 bases between. The germline gives CDR1 SEHNR, CDR2 FQNEAQ (reference sequence). The CDR3 extends over 15 amino acids.

The chain is built from TRBV12-3 or TRBV12-4 and TRBJ2-1; 14 nucleotides line up with TRBD2. The CDR3 extends over 16 amino acids. With 5 bases clipped from V and 7 bases from J, the junction kept 7 bases outside the gene matches. CDR3 region: CASSQTSGRALNEQFF. In DNA form, the CDR3 reads TGTGCCAGCAGTCAGACTAGCGGGAGGGCCTTGAATGAGCAGTTCTTC.

This clonotype was seen a handful of times. The V and J genes are TRBV20-1 and TRBJ1-1, with D maybe TRBD1 (5 bases). This CDR3 contains 17 residues. Germline CDR1 reads DFQATT; CDR2 reads SNEGSKA (reference sequence). V lost 2 bases, J lost 1 base, and 20 bases lay in between. CDR3 amino acids: CSARRQGTRLANTEAFF. Written as DNA, the CDR3 is TGCAGTGCTAGAAGGCAGGGTACGCGGTTGGCGAACACTGAAGCTTTCTTT.

The chain combines TRBV12-3 or TRBV12-4 with TRBJ2-3; no clear D gene. The V end lost 3 bases, the J end lost 2 bases, and 3 bases lay between the germline ends. The CDR3 loop spans 12 amino acids. In DNA, the CDR3 is TGTGCCAGCAGTTTCATCACAGATACGCAGTATTTT. It yields the protein CASSFITDTQYF.